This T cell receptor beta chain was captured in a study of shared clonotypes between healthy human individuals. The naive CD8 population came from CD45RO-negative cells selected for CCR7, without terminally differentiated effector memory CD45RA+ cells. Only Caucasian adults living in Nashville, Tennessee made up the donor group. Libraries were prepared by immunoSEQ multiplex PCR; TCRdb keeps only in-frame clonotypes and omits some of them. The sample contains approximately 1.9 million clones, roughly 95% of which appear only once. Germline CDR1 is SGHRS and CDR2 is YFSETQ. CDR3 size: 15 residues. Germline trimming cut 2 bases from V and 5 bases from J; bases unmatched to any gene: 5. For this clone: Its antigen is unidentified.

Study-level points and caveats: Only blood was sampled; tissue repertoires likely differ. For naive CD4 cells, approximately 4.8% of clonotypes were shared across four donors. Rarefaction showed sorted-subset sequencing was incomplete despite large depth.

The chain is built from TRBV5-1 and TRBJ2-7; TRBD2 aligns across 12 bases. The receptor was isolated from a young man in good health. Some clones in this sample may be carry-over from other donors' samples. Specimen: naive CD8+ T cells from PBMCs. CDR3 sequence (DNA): TGCGCCAGCAGCTTCACTAGCGGGAGGCCCCACGAGCAGTACTTC. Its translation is CASSFTSGRPHEQYF.